Following are 17 T cell receptor beta chains from one sample sequenced in a study of blood T cell repertoires in COVID-19. Libraries were prepared by immunoSEQ multiplex PCR; TCRdb keeps only in-frame clonotypes and omits some of them. Among about 180,000 clones, around 83% were seen once, and the ten largest hold over 1.5%. The sequenced sample was peripheral blood. These receptors originate from a human donor in a cohort sampled during active COVID-19.

V usage is TRBV3-1 (or the pseudogene TRBV3-2) and J usage is TRBJ1-4; D possibly corresponds to TRBD1 (5 bases). Germline V gene sequence: CDR1 LGHDT, CDR2 YNNKEL (reference sequence). The CDR3 sequence is 13 residues long. Trimming cost V 6 bases and J 7 bases, with 12 bases left between them. The CDR3 nucleotides read TGTGCCAGCAGAGCACCGGGGGGTGAAAAACTGTTTTTT. Amino acid sequence: CASRAPGGEKLFF.

The chain links TRBV6-5 to TRBJ1-3; no firm D call. V gave up 2 bases and J gave up 4 bases, with 9 bases separating them. The length of the CDR3 is 14 residues. Germline V CDR1 and CDR2: MNHEY, SVGAGI. CDR3 nucleotide sequence: TGTGCCAGCAGTTACGAGGGTTCAGGAAACACCATATATTTT. Its protein is CASSYEGSGNTIYF.

CDR3 nucleotides: TGTGCCAGTAGTGCCCCGGACAGGGCCCTAGGTTCACCCCTCCACTTT. Amino acids: CASSAPDRALGSPLHF. The chain links TRBV19 to TRBJ1-6, with TRBD1 matching over 8 bases. The CDR3 contains 16 residues. Germline V gene lookup returns CDR1 LNHDA and CDR2 SQIVND (reference sequence). V dropped 5 bases and J dropped 9; count of bases not matched to a gene: 12.

This chain joins TRBV11-2 and TRBJ2-4, with 7 bases that match TRBD1. The germline V gene encodes CDR1 SGHAT and CDR2 FQNNGV. The CDR3 is made up of 14 amino acids. Unmatched junction bases numbered 4, after V lost 1 base and J lost 7 bases. The CDR3 coding sequence is TGTGCCAGCAGCTTAGCCCCGACAGGGAACATTCAGTACTTC. Amino acid sequence: CASSLAPTGNIQYF.

This chain links TRBV6-2 or TRBV6-3 with TRBJ1-1; TRBD1 agrees at 9 bases. V shed 5 bases and J 6 bases; nucleotides not matched to a gene: 7. Looked up from germline, CDR1 is MNHEY and CDR2 is SVGEGT. The CDR3 spans 14 residues. CDR3 loop: CASSKGQGSSEAFF. The CDR3, as DNA: TGTGCCAGCAGTAAAGGACAGGGGTCCTCTGAAGCTTTCTTT.

V and J are TRBV3-1 (or the pseudogene TRBV3-2) and TRBJ1-2, with 8 bases that match TRBD1. The V gene end was trimmed by 3 bases and the J gene end by 8 bases; junction bases not matched to a gene: 11. The CDR3 is 15 amino acids. The germline V gene has CDR1 LGHDT and CDR2 YNNKEL (reference sequence). CDR3 sequence (DNA): TGTGCCAGCAGCCAGGGGGGCCAGGGGGCGCGGGGCTACACCTTC. This sequence encodes CASSQGGQGARGYTF.

This clone was seen a handful of times. The J gene is TRBJ1-1, the V gene TRBV12-3 or TRBV12-4; D possibly corresponds to TRBD1 (5 bases). The CDR3 contains 13 residues. V lost 5 bases to trimming and J lost 6 bases, with 13 bases between them. As DNA, the CDR3 is TGTGCCAGCAGTAGATCAGACAGCCCTGAAGCTTTCTTT. Its protein is CASSRSDSPEAFF.

The V call is TRBV19, the J call TRBJ2-7, with 11 bases fitting TRBD1. In germline, CDR1 is LNHDA, CDR2 SQIVND (reference sequence). There are 14 residues in the CDR3. J lost 5 bases, V lost 5 bases, and 5 bases had no gene match. For the CDR3, the DNA is TGTGCCAGTAGTCTCCGGACAGGGGGCGACGAGCAGTACTTC. As protein: CASSLRTGGDEQYF.

The sample holds a few counts of this clone. The chain carries TRBV19 and TRBJ2-1, with 13 nucleotides matching TRBD2. V gave up 3 bases and J gave up 5 bases; unmatched junction bases: 7. The CDR3 is 17 amino acids. Germline CDR1 LNHDA, CDR2 SQIVND (reference sequence). Here the CDR3 reads CASSIVLAGGVHNEQFF. DNA for the CDR3: TGTGCCAGTAGTATTGTACTAGCGGGAGGGGTCCACAATGAGCAGTTCTTC.

The CDR3 protein is CASSGLDRANEKLFF. The CDR3 DNA is TGTGCCAGCAGTGGCCTGGACAGAGCTAATGAAAAACTGTTTTTT. The V and J genes are TRBV28 and TRBJ1-4; possible D gene TRBD1, 6 bases. Per germline, CDR1 MDHEN and CDR2 SYDVKM. V lost 5 bases to trimming and J lost 3 bases, with 13 bases between them. The CDR3 runs 15 residues. The variable domain in full, completed from reference TRBV28 and TRBJ1-4, reads DVKVTQSSRYLVKRTGEKVFLECVQDMDHENMFWYRQDPGLGLRLIYFSYDVKMKEKGDIPEGYSVSREKKERFSLILESASTNQTSMYLCASSGLDRANEKLFFGSGTQLSVL.

This clone has only a few counts. The V and J genes are TRBV11-2 and TRBJ1-2; 9 bases line up with TRBD1. The trim removed 5 bases at V and 7 bases at J, leaving 8 bases unmatched. Germline CDR1 and CDR2: SGHAT and FQNNGV. The CDR3 consists of 14 residues. The CDR3 here is CASSAGTGSFGYTF. DNA of the CDR3: TGTGCCAGCAGCGCCGGGACAGGGAGTTTTGGCTACACCTTC. Variable domain in full (rest from reference TRBV11-2 and TRBJ1-2): EAGVAQSPRYKIIEKRQSVAFWCNPISGHATLYWYQQILGQGPKLLIQFQNNGVVDDSQLPKDRFSAERLKGVDSTLKIQPAKLEDSAVYLCASSAGTGSFGYTFGSGTRLTVV.

Of note for this clone: A read error may account for a junction end that differs from germline. This specimen includes other DNA sequences encoding the same CDR3. This chain links TRBV28 with TRBJ1-2, with D possibly matching TRBD1 (6 bases). The CDR3 is 14 residues long. Per germline, CDR1 MDHEN and CDR2 SYDVKM. The CDR3 DNA follows: TGTGCTAGCAGGCGACAGGTCACCACCTATGGCTACACCTTC. This sequence encodes CASRRQVTTYGYTF.

This chain links TRBV19 with TRBJ2-3, with 9 bases that match TRBD2. With 7 bases clipped from V and 3 bases from J, the junction kept 5 bases outside the gene matches. The CDR3 spans 14 residues. Germline CDR1 reads LNHDA; CDR2 reads SQIVND (reference sequence). This CDR3 is CASKAGGPTDTQYF. For the CDR3, the DNA is TGTGCCAGTAAGGCGGGAGGGCCGACAGATACGCAGTATTTT.

The chain couples TRBV5-6 to TRBJ2-7; maybe TRBD1 (6 bases). The V gene lost 0 bases and the J gene lost 3 bases, with 19 bases spanning the gap. CDR1 is SGHDT and CDR2 is YYEEEE in the germline V gene. This CDR3 contains 17 residues. The DNA of the CDR3 is TGTGCCAGCAGCTTGGGGGTCGTGGACAGAGAGCACTACGAGCAGTACTTC. Translated: CASSLGVVDREHYEQYF.

This clone appeared a single time. This chain links TRBV7-9 with TRBJ2-1; D may be TRBD2 (5 bases). Germline values: CDR1 SEHNR, CDR2 FQNEAQ (reference sequence). This CDR3 has 13 residues. Trimming removed 3 bases at V and 9 bases at J, with 12 bases between. In DNA, the CDR3 is TGTGCCAGCAGCTTTGGGGTTGGAGGTGAGCAGTTCTTC. Translated: CASSFGVGGEQFF.

V gene TRBV5-1 combines with J gene TRBJ2-3, with D possibly TRBD2 on 5 matching bases. The CDR3 covers 15 residues. CDR1 is SGHRS and CDR2 is YFSETQ in the germline V gene. V gave up 4 bases and J gave up 1 base, with 13 bases separating them. The CDR3 coding sequence is TGCGCCAGCAGCACCGGGATGGCGCGCACAGATACGCAGTATTTT. Residues: CASSTGMARTDTQYF.

The chain combines TRBV5-4 with TRBJ1-2; unclear D gene. The CDR3 covers 14 residues. The germline V gene encodes CDR1 SGHNT and CDR2 YYREEE (reference sequence). V lost 2 bases and J lost 7, with 15 bases in between. The CDR3 DNA reads as TGTGCCAGCAGCTTCTCCGGGATGTTCAGTGGCTACACCTTC. Protein: CASSFSGMFSGYTF. The entire variable domain, with the rest obtained from reference TRBV5-4 and TRBJ1-2, is as follows: ETGVTQSPTHLIKTRGQQVTLRCSSQSGHNTVSWYQQALGQGPQFIFQYYREEENGRGNFPPRFSGLQFPNYSSELNVNALELDDSALYLCASSFSGMFSGYTFGSGTRLTVV.